This T cell receptor (beta chain) was documented in a study of preoperative IRX-2 immunotherapy in early breast cancer. Stated treatment: preoperative locoregional IRX-2 cytokine immunotherapy. Repertoires were generated with immunoSEQ multiplex PCR, while TCRdb's copy carries only in-frame clones and drops some. Among about 8,000 clones listed, 80% were seen once. Germline CDR1 reads SQVTM; CDR2 reads ANQGSEA. J was trimmed by 3 bases and V by 3 bases; bases with no gene match: 2. CDR3 length: 13 amino acids. The chain combines TRBV29-1 with TRBJ1-2, with 9 bases aligning to TRBD1. Specimen: tumor tissue, collected after IRX-2 immunotherapy. This TCR was recovered from a human donor with breast cancer. CDR3 DNA: TGCAGCGTTGACGACAGGGGGGACTATGGCTACACCTTC. Translation: CSVDDRGDYGYTF.